The 25 T cell receptor beta chains below all came from one sample that was sequenced in a study of graft-versus-host responses after intestinal transplantation. For these TCRs, the target antigens are not known. The repertoire was sequenced with immunoSEQ multiplex PCR; TCRdb's copy has only in-frame clones and lacks some. Found here are about 96,000 clones, just under 95% of them singletons; the top ten hold around 0.33%. This specimen was unstimulated CD4+ T cells sorted from spleen or lymph node cells, taken before intestinal transplant. The source is a human donor who received an intestinal transplant.

The V gene is TRBV28, the J gene TRBJ2-5; 10 bases align to TRBD1. V dropped 5 bases and J dropped 5; count of bases not matched to a gene: 14. Looked up from germline, CDR1 is MDHEN and CDR2 is SYDVKM. This CDR3 region has 17 residues. The CDR3 sequence is CASSTLWTGGPRETQYF. The CDR3 DNA is TGTGCCAGCAGTACCCTCTGGACAGGGGGTCCACGGGAGACCCAGTACTTC.

The J gene is TRBJ2-7, the V gene TRBV28; 14 nucleotides agree with TRBD2. The CDR3 loop spans 20 amino acids. V trimming: 3 bases; J trimming: 8 bases; junction bases outside the gene matches: 21. CDR1 MDHEN and CDR2 SYDVKM come from the germline V gene. CDR3 loop: CASSFYRRLAGGPRIYKQYF. The CDR3 DNA follows: TGTGCCAGCAGTTTTTATCGGAGACTAGCGGGAGGGCCTAGGATTTACAAGCAGTACTTC.

This clone occurred once. The chain is built from TRBV14 and TRBJ2-1, with a possible D match to TRBD2 (6 bases). The CDR3 is made up of 18 amino acids. CDR1 is SGHDN and CDR2 is FVKESK in the germline V gene. Trimming removed 1 base from V and 4 bases from J, with 20 bases in between. CDR3 DNA sequence: TGTGCCAGCAGCCAAGGTTGGGTGGCGGGGAATCTTTACAATGAGCAGTTCTTC. Protein: CASSQGWVAGNLYNEQFF.

This clone appeared a single time. The V call is TRBV21-1, the J call TRBJ2-2; the table's D call, TRBD2, has no DNA check behind it. TRBV21-1 is a pseudogene segment. There are 17 residues in the CDR3. In nucleotides, the CDR3 is TGTGCCAGCAGCAAATACGGGACTAGCGGGAGAACCGGGGAGCTGTTTTTT. This gives the protein CASSKYGTSGRTGELFF.

The chain recombines TRBV7-9 with TRBJ2-5; D is perhaps TRBD1 or TRBD2 (6 bases each). The last part of the DNA fits TRBJ2-7 better; the J call may be wrong. This CDR3 has 16 residues. CDR1 and CDR2 from the germline V gene are SEHNR and FQNEAQ (reference sequence). CDR3 in amino acids: CASSLMGGAIPYEQYF. The CDR3 bases are TGTGCCAGCAGCTTAATGGGGGGCGCGATCCCCTACGAGCAGTACTTC.

The V call is TRBV6-5, the J call TRBJ1-1; TRBD1 aligns across 7 bases. Trimming at V came to 5 bases and at J to 0 bases, leaving 6 bases not matched to a gene. Germline V gene sequence: CDR1 MNHEY, CDR2 SVGAGI. This CDR3 region has 15 residues. CDR3 in amino acids: CASSKIQGLNTEAFF. CDR3 DNA: TGTGCCAGCAGTAAGATACAGGGGTTGAACACTGAAGCTTTCTTT.

V is TRBV10-1 and J is TRBJ2-7; weak D call: TRBD1 (5 bases). CDR1 WNHNN and CDR2 SYGVQD come from the germline V gene (reference sequence). The CDR3 contains 14 residues. The germline V and J ends were trimmed by 4 bases and 0 bases, with 10 bases remaining between them. The CDR3 DNA reads as TGCGCCAGCAGTGTAGCCAGGGACTCCTACGAGCAGTACTTC. Its protein product is CASSVARDSYEQYF.

The rearrangement links TRBV7-8 to TRBJ1-5; no definite D call. Trimming pared 5 bases from V and 4 bases from J, leaving 18 bases between. The V gene's germline CDR1 is SGHVS and CDR2 FQNEAQ. The CDR3 runs 16 residues. For the CDR3, the DNA is TGTGCCAGCAGCGATCGACCGAACCAGCCTAATCAGCCCCAGCATTTT. Translation gives CASSDRPNQPNQPQHF.

This clone was counted between two and nine times. The chain carries TRBV7-2 and TRBJ2-3; no clear D. CDR3 length: 13 residues. Germline CDR1 reads SGHTA; CDR2 reads FQGNSA. Trimming shortened V by 2 bases and J by 6 bases, and 9 bases separated the two germline ends. The CDR3: CASSLYERDTQYF. CDR3 nucleotides: TGTGCCAGCAGCTTATATGAGAGGGATACGCAGTATTTT.

The CDR3 nucleotides are TGCGCCAGCACCGAAGGGTACGTGGGGAACACTGAAGCTTTCTTT. Encoded protein: CASTEGYVGNTEAFF. The chain links TRBV10-2 to TRBJ1-1; D uncertain. Germline V lookup: CDR1 WSHSY, CDR2 SAAADI. CDR3 length equals 15 residues. V was trimmed by 7 bases and J by 1 base, leaving 16 bases between them.

The chain recombines TRBV10-3 with TRBJ1-4; 8 bases match TRBD1. CDR1 and CDR2 (germline): ENHRY, SYGVKD. V lost 2 bases to trimming and J lost 8 bases; unmatched junction nucleotides: 7. This CDR3 has 15 amino acids. In DNA, the CDR3 is TGTGCCATCAGTGAGGGACAGGGTGAAGGCGAAAAACTGTTTTTT. Amino acid sequence: CAISEGQGEGEKLFF.

The chain carries TRBV7-8 and TRBJ2-3; 7 bases agree with TRBD2. The CDR3 runs 16 residues. The germline V gene encodes CDR1 SGHVS and CDR2 FQNEAQ. V trimming: 5 bases; J trimming: 3 bases; junction bases outside the gene matches: 11. The CDR3 reads CASSPSSGGRTDTQYF. The DNA for the CDR3 is TGTGCCAGCAGCCCATCTAGCGGAGGGAGGACAGATACGCAGTATTTT.

V usage is TRBV27 and J usage is TRBJ2-1; 8 bases line up with TRBD1. The length of the CDR3 is 16 residues. Germline CDR1 and CDR2: MNHEY and SMNVEV (reference sequence). V lost 8 bases and J lost 2; bases outside the gene matches: 11. CDR3 sequence (DNA): TGTGCCAGCCGAAAGCAAGGACAGGGTACCTACAATGAGCAGTTCTTC. It codes for CASRKQGQGTYNEQFF.

The chain employs TRBV19 and TRBJ1-2; D ambiguous. The V and J ends lost 1 base and 3 bases respectively, with 3 bases between them. Germline V gives CDR1 LNHDA, CDR2 SQIVND (reference sequence). The CDR3 consists of 12 residues. CDR3 residues: CASSIADYGYTF. The CDR3 region has the DNA TGTGCCAGTAGTATAGCGGACTATGGCTACACCTTC.

On this clone: Other DNA sequences in the same sample also yield this CDR3. The chain employs TRBV2 and TRBJ1-2; TRBD1 is a possible D gene (5 bases). This CDR3 comprises 15 residues. V lost 6 bases, J lost 6 bases, and 20 bases lay in between. Germline V gene lookup returns CDR1 SNHLY and CDR2 FYNNEI. This CDR3 is CASSVGRGRGDGYTF. Here the CDR3 DNA reads TGTGCCAGCAGCGTCGGACGGGGGAGAGGGGATGGCTACACCTTC.

About this clone: The junction shows a germline mismatch at one end, possibly a read error. This chain links TRBV6-1 with TRBJ2-7, with D possibly TRBD1 on 6 matching bases. The CDR3 has 15 amino acids. Germline CDR1 and CDR2: MNHNS and SASEGT. The CDR3 sequence is CACSEAWTANYEQYF. DNA of the CDR3: TGTGCCTGCAGTGAAGCCTGGACAGCAAATTACGAGCAGTACTTC.

The V gene is TRBV2, the J gene TRBJ2-7; TRBD1 or TRBD2 may be the D gene (5 bases each). The CDR3 has 15 amino acids. V dropped 7 bases and J dropped 0 bases, with 16 bases sitting between them. Germline V gives CDR1 SNHLY, CDR2 FYNNEI. The CDR3 protein is CASMGVALSSYEQYF. CDR3 DNA: TGTGCCAGCATGGGGGTAGCGCTAAGCTCCTACGAGCAGTACTTC.

This chain uses TRBV9 with TRBJ2-6; D not resolved. Germline assignment: CDR1 SGDLS and CDR2 YYNGEE. Between the trimmed V and J ends, which lost 0 bases and 3 bases, there was a span of 13 bases. The CDR3 length is 17 residues. The CDR3 DNA reads TGTGCCAGCAGCGTAGAAGGACCCCGCGGTGGGGCCAACGTCCTGACTTTC. Its translation is CASSVEGPRGGANVLTF.

The chain couples TRBV11-2 to TRBJ2-5; 7 nucleotides agree with TRBD1. The V segment lost 5 bases and the J segment 1 base; nucleotides outside the gene matches: 7. CDR3 size: 15 residues. The germline V gene has CDR1 SGHAT and CDR2 FQNNGV. As DNA, the CDR3 is TGTGCCAGCAGCCAAAGGACAGGCGCCCAAGAGACCCAGTACTTC. This gives the protein CASSQRTGAQETQYF.

The J gene is TRBJ1-1, the V gene TRBV5-6, with D maybe TRBD1 (6 bases). Germline V gives CDR1 SGHDT, CDR2 YYEEEE. The CDR3 covers 13 residues. Between the trimmed V and J ends, which lost 1 base and 3 bases, there was a span of 7 bases. The CDR3 sequence: CASSLSGDTEAFF. The CDR3 DNA is TGTGCCAGCAGCTTGTCAGGGGACACTGAAGCTTTCTTT. Full variable domain (outside the CDR3, taken from reference TRBV5-6 and TRBJ1-1): DAGVTQSPTHLIKTRGQQVTLRCSPKSGHDTVSWYQQALGQGPQFIFQYYEEEERQRGNFPDRFSGHQFPNYSSELNVNALLLGDSALYLCASSLSGDTEAFFGQGTRLTVV.

This chain uses TRBV5-1 with TRBJ2-1, with 12 nucleotides matching TRBD2. This CDR3 comprises 18 residues. Germline trimming cut 3 bases from V and 6 bases from J; bases unmatched to any gene: 13. Germline values: CDR1 SGHRS, CDR2 YFSETQ. The CDR3 region is CASSSWRELAGGINEQFF. The DNA for the CDR3 is TGCGCCAGCAGCTCGTGGAGGGAGCTAGCGGGAGGGATCAATGAGCAGTTCTTC.

The V gene is TRBV11-2, the J gene TRBJ2-1; TRBD2 agrees at 9 bases. Per the germline V gene, CDR1 is SGHAT and CDR2 is FQNNGV. The CDR3 is 15 amino acids. V shed 0 bases, J shed 3 bases, and the junction held 0 bases outside the gene matches. The CDR3 DNA reads as TGTGCCAGCAGCTTAGAACTAGCGGGCTACAATGAGCAGTTCTTC. Translated: CASSLELAGYNEQFF. The full variable domain, its missing parts supplied by reference TRBV11-2 and TRBJ2-1, is EAGVAQSPRYKIIEKRQSVAFWCNPISGHATLYWYQQILGQGPKLLIQFQNNGVVDDSQLPKDRFSAERLKGVDSTLKIQPAKLEDSAVYLCASSLELAGYNEQFFGPGTRLTVL.

Remarks on this clone: At the DNA level, this CDR3 is encoded by other sequences in the same sample as well. The rearrangement joins TRBV27 to TRBJ2-7; 10 bases are shared with TRBD1. Trimming at V came to 5 bases and at J to 4 bases, leaving 5 bases not matched to a gene. Looked up from germline, CDR1 is MNHEY and CDR2 is SMNVEV (reference sequence). The CDR3 has 14 residues. In DNA, the CDR3 is TGTGCCAGCAGTGTCAGACAGGGGGCTTACGAGCAGTACTTC. Encoded protein: CASSVRQGAYEQYF.

The V and J genes are TRBV11-3 and TRBJ2-7, with D perhaps matching TRBD2 (6 bases). The germline V and J ends were trimmed by 5 bases and 1 base, with 15 bases remaining between them. The CDR3 has 15 residues. CDR1 SGHNT and CDR2 YENEEA come from the germline V gene. The CDR3 sequence: CASSRMRRESYEQYF. CDR3 DNA: TGTGCCAGCAGCCGCATGAGGAGGGAGTCCTACGAGCAGTACTTC.

The chain carries TRBV5-1 and TRBJ2-1, with D possibly TRBD1 on 6 matching bases. Trimming shortened V by 4 bases and J by 3 bases, and 20 bases separated the two germline ends. The germline CDR1 and CDR2 sequences are SGHRS and YFSETQ. The CDR3 extends over 17 amino acids. The CDR3, as DNA: TGCGCCAGCAGCCCCGCCAGGGGACCACTCATCTACAATGAGCAGTTCTTC. Protein sequence: CASSPARGPLIYNEQFF.